This T cell receptor beta chain was recovered during a study of post-analysis software for immune sequencing data (dated by TCRdb to the mid-2010s). Turning to the overall study: The recorded disease courses included relapsing-remitting, secondary progressive and progressive-relapsing multiple sclerosis, and some patients had no subtype annotation. The patient repertoires were compared against around eleven previously published healthy control repertoires obtained from donors aged about 6 to 27 years. A subset of samples was prepared in parallel using single-end sample barcoding, then pooled and co-amplified after Illumina adapter ligation.

In its sample, this clonotype was seen a few times. Which antigen it targets is not known. Base qualities are not at hand, and no much larger clone is one base apart. The library was produced with PCR. Instrument on record: Illumina HiSeq 2500. To reduce PCR and sequencing biases, unique molecular identifiers were built into the TCR beta cDNA libraries. Approximately 500,000 cDNA molecules were obtained for every 1 to 10 million input T cells, so each molecule roughly corresponded to one T cell. The patient libraries were prepared and sequenced with the same protocol used for the earlier healthy control dataset. Samples belonging to the same batch were prepared together, multiplexed and sequenced on a shared HiSeq lane. The study's processing was this. Raw barcoded reads were processed with MIGEC, and single-read molecular identifier groups were discarded before consensus assembly and CDR3 extraction. VDJtools was used for post-analysis of the clonotype tables, with diversity normalized by down-sampling every dataset to the smallest sample size. Repertoire overlap clustering matched CDR3 amino acid but not nucleotide sequences to correct batch-related cross-sample contamination. TCRdb reran the public reads through fastp at Q25 and MiXCR, keeping productive beta chains. When rows share a CDR3 protein, they turn into one entry using the most common DNA and genes. The V and J calls here are based on TCRdb, not the publication. This sample gives about 260,000 distinct CDR3 sequences in total; around 34% of them show up just once. Around 4.7% of the sample comes from the top ten.

Study-wide findings and limitations: The multiple sclerosis patient group was slightly younger than the control group. Patients showed significantly higher frequencies than controls for a handful of TRBV segments, among them TRBV5-6, TRBV5-1 and TRBV20-1. Direct clustering with F measure revealed strong co-clustering of samples prepared in the same batch, which led to a batch-effect correction. Normalized Chao1 diversity was significantly lower in multiple sclerosis patients than controls, suggesting substantial peripheral T-cell clonal expansion.

To demonstrate the VDJtools post-analysis software, the study profiled TCR beta repertoires from the peripheral blood of some 13 young patients with multiple sclerosis. The multiple sclerosis patients were children and adolescents between roughly 6 and 16 years of age. The CDR3, cysteine through phenylalanine, is 15 amino acids long. Of all the DNA, just the CDR3 is kept, 45 bases in frame from base 1. V and J lose 2 bases and 1 base, and a span of 11 bases separates them. The germline V gene provides CDR1 KGHSH and CDR2 LQKENI. This TCR was recovered from a girl aged 10-17 years with multiple sclerosis. The rearranged chain carries TRBV18 and TRBJ1-1; 6 matching bases give a weak D call of TRBD1. The source material was blood. The nucleotide sequence reads as follows: TGTGCCAGCTCACCAGGGGGGGGCACGAACACTGAAGCTTTCTTT. This encodes CASSPGGGTNTEAFF.